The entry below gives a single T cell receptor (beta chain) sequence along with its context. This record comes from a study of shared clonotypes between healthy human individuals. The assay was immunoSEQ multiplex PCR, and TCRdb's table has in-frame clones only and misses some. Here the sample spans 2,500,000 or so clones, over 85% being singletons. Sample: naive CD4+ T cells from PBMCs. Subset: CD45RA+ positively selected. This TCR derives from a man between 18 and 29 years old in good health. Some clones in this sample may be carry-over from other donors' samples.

CDR3 coding DNA: TGTGCCAGCAGTTACGCGACTAGCGGGAGATACAATGAGCAGTTCTTC. Protein sequence: CASSYATSGRYNEQFF. V usage is TRBV28 and J usage is TRBJ2-1; 12 nucleotides line up with TRBD2. The CDR3 contains 16 residues. Germline V lookup: CDR1 MDHEN, CDR2 SYDVKM. Germline trimming cut 4 bases from V and 4 bases from J; bases unmatched to any gene: 5. The full variable domain, with the rest looked up from reference TRBV28 and TRBJ2-1, is DVKVTQSSRYLVKRTGEKVFLECVQDMDHENMFWYRQDPGLGLRLIYFSYDVKMKEKGDIPEGYSVSREKKERFSLILESASTNQTSMYLCASSYATSGRYNEQFFGPGTRLTVL.